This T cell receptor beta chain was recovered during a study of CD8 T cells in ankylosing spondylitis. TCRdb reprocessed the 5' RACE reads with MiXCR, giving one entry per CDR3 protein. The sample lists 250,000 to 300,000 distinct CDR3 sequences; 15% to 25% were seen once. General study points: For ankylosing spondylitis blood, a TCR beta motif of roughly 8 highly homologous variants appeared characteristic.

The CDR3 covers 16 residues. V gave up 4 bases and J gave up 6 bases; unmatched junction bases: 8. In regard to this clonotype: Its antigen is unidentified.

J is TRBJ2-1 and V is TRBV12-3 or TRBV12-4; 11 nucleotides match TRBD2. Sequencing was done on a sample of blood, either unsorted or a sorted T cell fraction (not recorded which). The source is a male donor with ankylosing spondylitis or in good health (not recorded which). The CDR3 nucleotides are TGTGCCAGCAGTTCATATAGCGGGAGGGCTCCCAATGAGCAGTTCTTC. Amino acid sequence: CASSSYSGRAPNEQFF.